This TCR beta chain was captured by sequencing in a study of T cells in Graves' hyperthyroidism and ophthalmopathy. Study summary: Prior to any treatment, at the point of initial diagnosis, peripheral blood was collected.

CDR1 is MDHEN, CDR2 SYDVKM, per germline. This CDR3 is built from 12 residues. Trimming pared 5 bases from V and 5 bases from J, leaving 9 bases between. RNA transcripts were the template for amplifying TCR beta CDR3 regions. A set of HTBI primers served as the primers for a first-round RT-PCR of the TCR CDR3. TCRdb passed the multiplex PCR reads through MiXCR, listing each CDR3 protein once. The sample consists of about 640,000 distinct CDR3 sequences, around 21% of them appearing once. Exclusion of a patient resulted from uncontrolled infection, other autoimmune disease, pregnancy or lactation. This sequence was found in a man aged 25 to 45 with Graves' ophthalmopathy. Material: blood. The chain is built from TRBV28 and TRBJ1-1; D is undetermined. The CDR3 DNA is TGTGCCAGCAGTGTGGGCTGGACTGAAGCTTTCTTT. Residues: CASSVGWTEAFF. Looking up the rest from reference TRBV28 and TRBJ1-1 gives the full variable domain: DVKVTQSSRYLVKRTGEKVFLECVQDMDHENMFWYRQDPGLGLRLIYFSYDVKMKEKGDIPEGYSVSREKKERFSLILESASTNQTSMYLCASSVGWTEAFFGQGTRLTVV.